The 14 T cell receptor beta chains below all came from one sample that was sequenced in a study of shared clonotypes between healthy human individuals. The assay was immunoSEQ multiplex PCR, and TCRdb's table has in-frame clones only and misses some. The data contain under 1,100,000 clones, about 74% of them singletons. Sample: memory CD4+ T cells sorted from blood. Subset specified: CD45RA-negative fraction. The receptors stem from a man aged 18 to 35 in good health.

As concerns this clone: The same CDR3 is also encoded by other DNA sequences in this sample. The V gene is TRBV27, the J gene TRBJ2-1; the D gene is possibly TRBD1 (6 bases). Germline loops: CDR1 MNHEY, CDR2 SMNVEV (reference sequence). CDR3 length: 14 amino acids. V dropped 6 bases and J dropped 2 bases, with 11 bases sitting between them. CDR3 coding DNA: TGTGCCAGCAGCCCAGGGGCTCCCTACAATGAGCAGTTCTTC. It is translated as CASSPGAPYNEQFF.

The chain recombines TRBV7-9 with TRBJ2-4, with D possibly TRBD2 on 6 matching bases. The germline CDR1 and CDR2 sequences are SEHNR and FQNEAQ (reference sequence). Between the trimmed V and J ends, which lost 1 base and 9 bases, there was a span of 22 bases. The CDR3 is made up of 17 amino acids. Written as DNA, the CDR3 is TGTGCCAGCAGCTTAGGGGGAGGATCGGGCTTTGAGGGCATTCAGTACTTC. Translating it yields CASSLGGGSGFEGIQYF.

The rearrangement joins TRBV5-1 to TRBJ2-5; tentatively, D is TRBD1 (6 bases). V was shortened by 9 bases and J by 2 bases, with 20 bases between the two germline ends. CDR3 length: 15 residues. The germline CDR1 and CDR2 sequences are SGHRS and YFSETQ. The CDR3 sequence is CATSMGQISQETQYF. The CDR3 nucleotides are TGCGCCACCTCTATGGGACAAATTTCGCAAGAGACCCAGTACTTC.

The chain couples TRBV11-2 to TRBJ1-3; 9 bases agree with TRBD1. Germline values: CDR1 SGHAT, CDR2 FQNNGV. The CDR3 extends over 15 amino acids. The J segment lost 3 bases and the V segment lost 6 bases, leaving 6 bases of the junction unmatched. CDR3 amino acids: CASRTTGGGGNTIYF. The DNA of the CDR3 is TGTGCCAGCAGGACCACAGGGGGCGGTGGAAACACCATATATTTT.

The chain links TRBV30 to TRBJ2-2; D might be TRBD2 (6 bases). This CDR3 comprises 14 residues. The germline gives CDR1 GTSNPN, CDR2 SVGIG (reference sequence). V gave up 0 bases and J gave up 5 bases, with 10 bases separating them. CDR3 sequence (DNA): TGTGCCTGGAGTGTAAGCGCGGGAACCGGGGAGCTGTTTTTT. The encoded protein is CAWSVSAGTGELFF.

DNA of the CDR3: TGTGCCAGCAGCCTGTCTAGGAGTAACTATGGCTACACCTTC. Its translation: CASSLSRSNYGYTF. The chain is built from TRBV5-8 and TRBJ1-2; D is uncertain. The CDR3 is 14 amino acids. The V and J ends lost 4 bases and 1 base respectively, with 11 bases between them. Germline V gene lookup returns CDR1 SGHTS and CDR2 YDEGEE.

The rearrangement uses TRBV2 and TRBJ1-2; 9 bases map to TRBD1. The junction had 6 bases not matched to a gene; V was cut back by 6 bases and J by 7 bases. Germline V lookup: CDR1 SNHLY, CDR2 FYNNEI. The CDR3 is made up of 13 amino acids. The CDR3 DNA is TGTGCCAGCAGACAGACAGGGGGAGTTGGCTACACCTTC. Translating gives CASRQTGGVGYTF.

The CDR3 here is CASSSNLYEQYF. DNA of the CDR3: TGTGCCAGCAGCTCCAACCTCTACGAGCAGTACTTC. V and J are TRBV5-6 and TRBJ2-7; D unresolved. CDR3 length: 12 amino acids. V gave up 3 bases and J gave up 3 bases, with 7 bases separating them. Germline values: CDR1 SGHDT, CDR2 YYEEEE. The variable domain in full, completed from reference TRBV5-6 and TRBJ2-7, reads DAGVTQSPTHLIKTRGQQVTLRCSPKSGHDTVSWYQQALGQGPQFIFQYYEEEERQRGNFPDRFSGHQFPNYSSELNVNALLLGDSALYLCASSSNLYEQYFGPGTRLTVT.

The CDR3 loop reads CASSLDNNPTDTQYF. The CDR3 DNA reads TGTGCCAGCAGCCTCGACAATAACCCCACAGATACGCAGTATTTT. The chain is built from TRBV7-9 and TRBJ2-3; D gene uncertain. Germline V gene sequence: CDR1 SEHNR, CDR2 FQNEAQ (reference sequence). This CDR3 comprises 15 residues. V lost 5 bases, J lost 2 bases, and 14 bases lay in between.

This clone has just one count. The V call is TRBV5-4, the J call TRBJ1-2; D ambiguous. V was shortened by 0 bases and J by 13 bases, with 13 bases between the two germline ends. The germline V gene has CDR1 SGHNT and CDR2 YYREEE (reference sequence). CDR3 size: 12 residues. This CDR3 is CASSLAKGASTF. The CDR3 DNA sequence: TGTGCCAGCAGCTTGGCCAAAGGAGCCAGCACCTTC.

The rearrangement links TRBV28 to TRBJ1-6, with D perhaps matching TRBD1 (5 bases). In germline, CDR1 is MDHEN, CDR2 SYDVKM. The CDR3 is made up of 16 amino acids. V dropped 3 bases and J dropped 7 bases, with 16 bases sitting between them. The CDR3 DNA reads as TGTGCCAGCAGTTTCCGGCGGGGGACGTTCAATTCACCCCTCCACTTT. It specifies CASSFRRGTFNSPLHF.

About this clone itself: This sequence is one base from a far larger clone and is likely a read error. The identical CDR3 is also encoded by other nucleotide sequences in the sample. V is TRBV10-3 and J is TRBJ2-1; 8 positions agree with TRBD1. CDR1 is ENHRY, CDR2 SYGVKD, per germline. The trim removed 2 bases at V and 8 bases at J, leaving 8 bases unmatched. This CDR3 spans 15 amino acids. In DNA form, the CDR3 reads TGTGCCATCAGTGAGGGACAGGGAGTTAGAGATGAGCAGTTCTTC. It translates to CAISEGQGVRDEQFF.

The chain couples TRBV18 to TRBJ1-5, with 7 bases matching TRBD1. Germline-derived CDR1 and CDR2 are KGHSH and LQKENI. Trimming removed 1 base from V and 5 bases from J; junction bases left unmatched: 5. The CDR3 is made up of 15 amino acids. DNA for the CDR3: TGTGCCAGCTCACCACGACAGGGATATGATCAGCCCCAGCATTTT. This translates into CASSPRQGYDQPQHF.

This chain links TRBV27 with TRBJ2-7; the match to TRBD2 covers 7 bases. CDR3 length: 16 amino acids. The ends lost 5 bases at V and 0 bases at J; junction bases unmatched: 10. CDR1 is MNHEY, CDR2 SMNVEV, per germline (reference sequence). CDR3 protein: CASSRVASGSSYEQYF. CDR3 nucleotides: TGTGCCAGCAGTAGGGTAGCTAGCGGATCCTCCTACGAGCAGTACTTC.